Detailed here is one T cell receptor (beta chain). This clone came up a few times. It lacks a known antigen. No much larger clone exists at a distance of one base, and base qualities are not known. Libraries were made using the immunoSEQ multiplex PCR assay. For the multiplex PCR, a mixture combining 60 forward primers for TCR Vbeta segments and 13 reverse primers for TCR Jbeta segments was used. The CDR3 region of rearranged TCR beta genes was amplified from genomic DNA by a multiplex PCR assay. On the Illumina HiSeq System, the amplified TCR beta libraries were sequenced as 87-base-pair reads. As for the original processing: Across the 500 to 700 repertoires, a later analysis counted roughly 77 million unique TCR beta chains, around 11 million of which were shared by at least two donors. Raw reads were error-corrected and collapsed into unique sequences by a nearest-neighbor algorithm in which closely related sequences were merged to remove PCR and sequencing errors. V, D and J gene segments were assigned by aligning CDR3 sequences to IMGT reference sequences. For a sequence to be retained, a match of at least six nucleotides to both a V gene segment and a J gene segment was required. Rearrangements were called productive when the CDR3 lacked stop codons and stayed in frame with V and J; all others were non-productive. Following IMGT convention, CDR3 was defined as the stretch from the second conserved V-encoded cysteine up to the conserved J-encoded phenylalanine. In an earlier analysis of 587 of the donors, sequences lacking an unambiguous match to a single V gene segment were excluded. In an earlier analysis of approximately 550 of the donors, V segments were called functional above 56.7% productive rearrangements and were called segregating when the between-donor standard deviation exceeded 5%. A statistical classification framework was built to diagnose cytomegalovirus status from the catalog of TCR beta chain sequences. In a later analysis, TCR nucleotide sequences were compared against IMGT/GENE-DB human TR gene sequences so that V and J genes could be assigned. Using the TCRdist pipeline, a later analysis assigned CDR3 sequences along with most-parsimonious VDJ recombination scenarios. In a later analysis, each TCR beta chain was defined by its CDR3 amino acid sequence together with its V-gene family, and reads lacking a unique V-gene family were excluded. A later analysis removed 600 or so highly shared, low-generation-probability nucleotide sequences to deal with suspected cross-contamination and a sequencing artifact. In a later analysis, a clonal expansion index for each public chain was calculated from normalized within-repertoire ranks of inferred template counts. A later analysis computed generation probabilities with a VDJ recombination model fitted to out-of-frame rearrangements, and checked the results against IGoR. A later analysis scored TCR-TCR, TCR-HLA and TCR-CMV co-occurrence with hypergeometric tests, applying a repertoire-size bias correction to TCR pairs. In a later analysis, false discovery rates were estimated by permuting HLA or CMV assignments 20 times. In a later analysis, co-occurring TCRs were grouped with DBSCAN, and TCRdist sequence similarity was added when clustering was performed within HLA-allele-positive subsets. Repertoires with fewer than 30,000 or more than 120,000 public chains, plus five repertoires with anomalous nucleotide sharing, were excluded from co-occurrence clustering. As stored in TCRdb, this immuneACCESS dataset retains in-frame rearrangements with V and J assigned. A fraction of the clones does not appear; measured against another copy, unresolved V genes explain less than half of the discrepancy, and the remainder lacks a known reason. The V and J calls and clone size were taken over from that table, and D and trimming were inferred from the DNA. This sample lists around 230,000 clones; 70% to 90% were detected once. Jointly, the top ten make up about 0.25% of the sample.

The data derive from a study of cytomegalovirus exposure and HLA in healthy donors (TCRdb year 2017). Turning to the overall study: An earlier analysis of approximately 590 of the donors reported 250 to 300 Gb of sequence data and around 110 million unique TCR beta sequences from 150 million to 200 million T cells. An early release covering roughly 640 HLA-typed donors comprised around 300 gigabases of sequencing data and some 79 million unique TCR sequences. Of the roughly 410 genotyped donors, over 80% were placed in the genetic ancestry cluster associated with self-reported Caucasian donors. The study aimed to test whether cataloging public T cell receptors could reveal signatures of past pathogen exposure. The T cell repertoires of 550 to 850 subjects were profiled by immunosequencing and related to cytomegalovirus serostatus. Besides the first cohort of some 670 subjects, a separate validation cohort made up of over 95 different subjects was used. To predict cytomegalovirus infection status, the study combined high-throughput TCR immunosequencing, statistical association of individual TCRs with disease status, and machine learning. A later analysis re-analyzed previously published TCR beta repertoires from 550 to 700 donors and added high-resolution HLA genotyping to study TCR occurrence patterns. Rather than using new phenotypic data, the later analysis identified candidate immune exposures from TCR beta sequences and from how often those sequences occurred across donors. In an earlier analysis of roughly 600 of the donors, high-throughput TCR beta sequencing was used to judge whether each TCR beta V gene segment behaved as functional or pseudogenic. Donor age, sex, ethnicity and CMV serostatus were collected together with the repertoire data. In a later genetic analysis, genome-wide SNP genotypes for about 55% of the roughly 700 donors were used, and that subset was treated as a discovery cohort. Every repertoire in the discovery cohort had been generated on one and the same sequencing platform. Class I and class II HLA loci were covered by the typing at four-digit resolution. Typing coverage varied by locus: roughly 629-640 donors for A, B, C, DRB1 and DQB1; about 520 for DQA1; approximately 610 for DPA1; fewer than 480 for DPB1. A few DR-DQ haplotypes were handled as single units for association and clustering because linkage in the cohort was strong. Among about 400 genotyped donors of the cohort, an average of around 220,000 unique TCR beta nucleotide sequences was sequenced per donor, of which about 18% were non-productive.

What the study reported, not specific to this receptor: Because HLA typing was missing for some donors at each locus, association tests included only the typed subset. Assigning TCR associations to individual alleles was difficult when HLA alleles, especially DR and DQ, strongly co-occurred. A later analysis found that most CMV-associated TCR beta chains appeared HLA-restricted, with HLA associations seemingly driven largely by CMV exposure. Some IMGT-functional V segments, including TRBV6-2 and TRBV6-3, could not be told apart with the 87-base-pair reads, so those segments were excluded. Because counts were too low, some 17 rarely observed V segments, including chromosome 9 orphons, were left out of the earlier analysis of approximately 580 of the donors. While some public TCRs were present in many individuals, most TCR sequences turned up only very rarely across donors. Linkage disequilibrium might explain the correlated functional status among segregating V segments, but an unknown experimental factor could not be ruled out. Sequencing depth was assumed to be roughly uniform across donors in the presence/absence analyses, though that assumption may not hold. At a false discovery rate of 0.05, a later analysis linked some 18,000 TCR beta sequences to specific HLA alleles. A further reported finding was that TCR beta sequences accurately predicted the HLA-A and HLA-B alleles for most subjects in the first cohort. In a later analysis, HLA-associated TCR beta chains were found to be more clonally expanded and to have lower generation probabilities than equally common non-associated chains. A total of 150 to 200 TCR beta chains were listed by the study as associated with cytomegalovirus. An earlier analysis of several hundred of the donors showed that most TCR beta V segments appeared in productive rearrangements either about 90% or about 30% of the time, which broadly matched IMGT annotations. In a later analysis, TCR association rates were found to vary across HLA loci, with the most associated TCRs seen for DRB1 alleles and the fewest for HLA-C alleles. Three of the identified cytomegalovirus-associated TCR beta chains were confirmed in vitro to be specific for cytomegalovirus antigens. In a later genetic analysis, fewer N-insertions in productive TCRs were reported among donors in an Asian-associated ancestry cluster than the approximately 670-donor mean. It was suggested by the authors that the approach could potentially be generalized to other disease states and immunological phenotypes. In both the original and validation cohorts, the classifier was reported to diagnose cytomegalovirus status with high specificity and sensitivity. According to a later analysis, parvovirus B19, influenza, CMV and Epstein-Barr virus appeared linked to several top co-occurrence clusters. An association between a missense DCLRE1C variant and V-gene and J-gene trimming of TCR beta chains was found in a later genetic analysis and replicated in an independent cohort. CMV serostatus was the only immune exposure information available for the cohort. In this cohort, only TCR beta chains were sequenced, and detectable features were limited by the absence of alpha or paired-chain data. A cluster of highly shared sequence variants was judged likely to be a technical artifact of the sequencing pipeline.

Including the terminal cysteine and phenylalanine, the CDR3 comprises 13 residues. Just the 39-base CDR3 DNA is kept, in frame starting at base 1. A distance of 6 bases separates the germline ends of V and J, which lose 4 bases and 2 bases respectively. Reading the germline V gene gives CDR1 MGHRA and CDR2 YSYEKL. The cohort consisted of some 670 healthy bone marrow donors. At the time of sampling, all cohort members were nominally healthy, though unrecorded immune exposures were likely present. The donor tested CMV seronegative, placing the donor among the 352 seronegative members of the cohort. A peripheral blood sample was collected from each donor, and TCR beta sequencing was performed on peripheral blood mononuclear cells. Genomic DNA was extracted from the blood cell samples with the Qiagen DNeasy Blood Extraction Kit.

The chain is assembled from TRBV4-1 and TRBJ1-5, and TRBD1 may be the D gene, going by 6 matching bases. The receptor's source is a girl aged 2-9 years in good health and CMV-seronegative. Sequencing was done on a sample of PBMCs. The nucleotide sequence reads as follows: TGCGCCAGCAGCCGACAGGGCAATCAGCCCCAGCATTTT. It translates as CASSRQGNQPQHF.